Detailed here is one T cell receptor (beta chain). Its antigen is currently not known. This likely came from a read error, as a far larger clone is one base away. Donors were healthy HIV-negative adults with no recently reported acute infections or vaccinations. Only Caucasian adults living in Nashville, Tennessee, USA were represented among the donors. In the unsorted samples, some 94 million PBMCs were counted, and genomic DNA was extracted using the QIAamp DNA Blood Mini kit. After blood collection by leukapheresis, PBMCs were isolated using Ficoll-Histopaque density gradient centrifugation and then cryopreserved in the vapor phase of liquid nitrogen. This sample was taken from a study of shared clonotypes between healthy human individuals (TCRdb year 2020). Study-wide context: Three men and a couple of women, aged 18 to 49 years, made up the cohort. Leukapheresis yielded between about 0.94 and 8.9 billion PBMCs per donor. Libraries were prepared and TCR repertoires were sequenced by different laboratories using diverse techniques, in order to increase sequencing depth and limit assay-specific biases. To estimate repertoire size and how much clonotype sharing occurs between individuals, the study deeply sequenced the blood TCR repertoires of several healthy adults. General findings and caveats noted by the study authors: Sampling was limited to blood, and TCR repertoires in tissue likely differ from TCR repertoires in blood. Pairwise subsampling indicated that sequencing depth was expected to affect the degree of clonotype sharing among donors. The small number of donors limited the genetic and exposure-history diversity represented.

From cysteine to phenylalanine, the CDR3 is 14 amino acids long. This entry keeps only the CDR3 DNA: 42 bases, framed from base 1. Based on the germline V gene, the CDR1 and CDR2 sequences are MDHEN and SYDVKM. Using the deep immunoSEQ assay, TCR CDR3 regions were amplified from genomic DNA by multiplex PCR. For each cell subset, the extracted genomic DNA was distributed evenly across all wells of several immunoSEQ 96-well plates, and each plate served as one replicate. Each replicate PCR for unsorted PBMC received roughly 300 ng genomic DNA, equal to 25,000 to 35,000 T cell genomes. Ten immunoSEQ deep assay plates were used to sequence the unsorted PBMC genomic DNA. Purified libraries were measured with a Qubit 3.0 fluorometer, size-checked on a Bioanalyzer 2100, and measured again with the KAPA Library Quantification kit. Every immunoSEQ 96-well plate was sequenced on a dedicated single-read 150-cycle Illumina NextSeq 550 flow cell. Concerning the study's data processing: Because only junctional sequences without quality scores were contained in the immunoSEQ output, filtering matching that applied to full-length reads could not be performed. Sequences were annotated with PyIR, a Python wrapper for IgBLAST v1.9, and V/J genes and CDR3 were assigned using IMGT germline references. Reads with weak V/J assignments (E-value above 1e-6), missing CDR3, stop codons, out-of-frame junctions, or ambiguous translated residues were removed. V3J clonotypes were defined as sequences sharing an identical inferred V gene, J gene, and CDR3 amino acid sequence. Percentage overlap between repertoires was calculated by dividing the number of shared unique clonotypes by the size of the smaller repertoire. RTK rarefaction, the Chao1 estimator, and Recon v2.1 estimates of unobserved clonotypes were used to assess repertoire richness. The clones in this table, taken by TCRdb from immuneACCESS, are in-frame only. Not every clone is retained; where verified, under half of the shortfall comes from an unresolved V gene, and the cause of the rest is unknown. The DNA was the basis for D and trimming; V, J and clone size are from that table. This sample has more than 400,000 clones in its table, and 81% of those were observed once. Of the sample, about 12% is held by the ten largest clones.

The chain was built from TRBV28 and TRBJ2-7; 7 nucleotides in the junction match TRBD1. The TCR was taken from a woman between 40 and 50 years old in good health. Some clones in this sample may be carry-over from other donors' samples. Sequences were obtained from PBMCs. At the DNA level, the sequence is TGTACCAGCAGTTTAGGGGGCCTGACCTACGAGCAGTACTTC. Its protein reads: CTSSLGGLTYEQYF.